The 8 T cell receptor beta chains below were found in one sample sequenced in a study of T cells in Graves' hyperthyroidism and ophthalmopathy. What was amplified from RNA transcripts were TCR beta CDR3 regions. When the TCR CDR3 underwent first-round RT-PCR, the HTBI primer set was used. From the multiplex PCR reads, TCRdb called clonotypes with MiXCR, one entry per CDR3 protein. The data contain 340,000 or so distinct CDR3 sequences, roughly a fifth of them singletons. The sample consisted of blood. The receptors derive from a woman aged 45-60 years with Graves' hyperthyroidism.

V and J are TRBV12-3 or TRBV12-4 and TRBJ2-3; 8 bases match TRBD2. The V and J ends lost 5 bases and 0 bases, in that order; junction bases with no gene match: 16. The CDR3 is 19 residues long. The CDR3 protein is CASSPSYGGGYPSTDTQYF. In nucleotides, the CDR3 is TGTGCCAGCAGTCCGAGTTATGGCGGGGGGTATCCTAGCACAGATACGCAGTATTTT.

The rearrangement uses TRBV2 and TRBJ2-1; TRBD2 aligns across 8 bases. Germline lookup yields CDR1 SNHLY and CDR2 FYNNEI. The CDR3 is made up of 15 amino acids. V trimming: 3 bases; J trimming: 6 bases; junction bases outside the gene matches: 7. CDR3 protein: CASSDRRGACNEQFF. CDR3 DNA sequence: TGTGCCAGCAGTGACCGGCGGGGGGCCTGCAATGAGCAGTTCTTC.

This clonotype was counted many times. V and J are TRBV5-1 and TRBJ2-3; perhaps TRBD2 as D (6 bases). Germline CDR1 reads SGHRS; CDR2 reads YFSETQ. V dropped 5 bases and J dropped 8 bases, with 21 bases sitting between them. This CDR3 spans 15 amino acids. The CDR3 DNA reads TGCGCCAGCAGTATTCCAGGGACTTCTCAGGGTACGCAGTATTTT. The encoded protein is CASSIPGTSQGTQYF.

This clonotype has only a few counts. V and J are TRBV7-9 and TRBJ2-5, with D possibly TRBD1 on 6 matching bases. Germline V gene data show CDR1 as SEHNR and CDR2 as FQNEAQ (reference sequence). CDR3 length: 14 residues. The germline V and J ends were trimmed by 5 bases and 0 bases, with 10 bases remaining between them. The DNA for the CDR3 is TGTGCCAGCAGCCCTGGACAGAACCAAGAGACCCAGTACTTC. Its translation: CASSPGQNQETQYF.

This clonotype has at least ten counts. This chain joins TRBV5-1 and TRBJ1-1, with 7 bases identical to TRBD1. Germline V CDR1 and CDR2: SGHRS, YFSETQ. The CDR3 sequence is 13 residues long. J was trimmed by 7 bases and V by 0 bases; bases with no gene match: 3. CDR3 amino acids: CASSLGTGLEAFF. The CDR3, as DNA: TGCGCCAGCAGCTTGGGGACAGGACTTGAAGCTTTCTTT. The full variable domain, with the rest looked up from reference TRBV5-1 and TRBJ1-1, is KAGVTQTPRYLIKTRGQQVTLSCSPISGHRSVSWYQQTPGQGLQFLFEYFSETQRNKGNFPGRFSGRQFSNSRSEMNVSTLELGDSALYLCASSLGTGLEAFFGQGTRLTVV.

This clonotype appeared a few times. The chain uses TRBV12-3 or TRBV12-4 and TRBJ1-3; tentative D call: TRBD1 (6 bases). The CDR3 has 14 residues. The germline V and J ends were trimmed by 5 bases and 2 bases, with 10 bases remaining between them. The CDR3 reads CASSPGVAGNTIYF. The CDR3 DNA sequence: TGTGCCAGCAGTCCAGGGGTAGCTGGAAACACCATATATTTT.

There are many counts of this clonotype. The chain employs TRBV7-8 and TRBJ2-2; 9 bases line up with TRBD1. The germline V gene has CDR1 SGHVS and CDR2 FQNEAQ. After removal of 3 bases from V and 7 bases from J, the junction contained 6 bases not matched to a gene. The CDR3 runs to 15 residues. The DNA of the CDR3 is TGTGCCAGCAGCTTCATACAGGGGGCGGGCGGGGAGCTGTTTTTT. The encoded protein is CASSFIQGAGGELFF.

This clonotype was seen only once. The genes are TRBV28 and TRBJ1-3, with TRBD1 as a possible D gene (6 bases). Trimming stripped 4 bases from V and 0 bases from J, with 16 bases between. The CDR3 is 17 residues long. The germline gives CDR1 MDHEN, CDR2 SYDVKM. CDR3: CASSSPGTLSSGNTIYF. In nucleotides, the CDR3 is TGTGCCAGCAGTTCACCCGGGACACTGAGCTCTGGAAACACCATATATTTT. The full variable domain, rest sourced from reference TRBV28 and TRBJ1-3, is DVKVTQSSRYLVKRTGEKVFLECVQDMDHENMFWYRQDPGLGLRLIYFSYDVKMKEKGDIPEGYSVSREKKERFSLILESASTNQTSMYLCASSSPGTLSSGNTIYFGEGSWLTVV.